These 5 T cell receptor beta chains originate from one sample sequenced in a study of response to subunit inactivated influenza vaccine. TCRdb re-derived calls from the RT-PCR reads in MiXCR, one entry per CDR3 protein. Seen here are about 190,000 distinct CDR3 sequences, around 15% observed once, and the top ten hold approximately 27%. The source material was CD8+ T cells sorted from PBMCs, sampled 4 to 6 days after vaccination. The receptors come from a man aged 45-60 years who received an inactivated influenza vaccine.

This clonotype was seen a handful of times. The chain links TRBV4-2 to TRBJ1-2; 7 bases line up with TRBD1. CDR1 is LGHNA, CDR2 YNFKEQ, per germline. The trim removed 4 bases at V and 4 bases at J, leaving 9 bases unmatched. The length of the CDR3 is 15 residues. CDR3 amino acids: CASSPGTAPGYGYTF. CDR3 bases: TGTGCCAGCAGCCCCGGGACAGCCCCAGGCTATGGCTACACCTTC.

This clonotype has a handful of counts. This chain links TRBV12-3 or TRBV12-4 with TRBJ1-1, with D possibly TRBD1 on 6 matching bases. The ends were cut back, 6 bases at V and 4 bases at J, with 9 bases in the middle. The CDR3 has 12 residues. CDR3: CASRVGGTEAFF. CDR3 coding DNA: TGTGCCAGCAGAGTAGGGGGCACTGAAGCTTTCTTT.

This clonotype was counted between two and nine times. The chain carries TRBV28 and TRBJ2-3; 8 bases align to TRBD2. Trimming at V came to 2 bases and at J to 2 bases, leaving 12 bases not matched to a gene. The CDR3 is 18 amino acids. The germline gives CDR1 MDHEN, CDR2 SYDVKM. This chain's CDR3 is CASSLMGGLAGYTDTQYF. DNA for the CDR3: TGTGCCAGCAGTTTAATGGGAGGCCTAGCGGGTTACACAGATACGCAGTATTTT.

This clonotype was found a few times. Here the CDR3 reads CSAETRAEQYF. The CDR3 bases are TGCAGTGCCGAAACTAGAGCCGAGCAGTACTTC. The rearrangement links TRBV20-1 to TRBJ2-7; D possibly corresponds to TRBD2 (5 bases). V was shortened by 6 bases and J by 6 bases, with 12 bases between the two germline ends. This CDR3 contains 11 residues. Germline CDR1 DFQATT, CDR2 SNEGSKA (reference sequence).

The chain is built from TRBV10-3 and TRBJ2-1, with D possibly TRBD1 on 5 matching bases. Between the trimmed V and J ends, which lost 0 bases and 5 bases, there was a span of 8 bases. The CDR3 totals 14 residues. The germline gives CDR1 ENHRY, CDR2 SYGVKD. CDR3 residues: CAISESKGNNEQFF. The CDR3 region has the DNA TGTGCCATCAGTGAGTCGAAGGGGAACAATGAGCAGTTCTTC.